This TCR beta chain came from a study of blood T cell repertoires in COVID-19. Study-level background: Whether acute or convalescent, the COVID-19 samples came from the United States, Italy and Spain.

This clone was recorded once. Sequenced by immunoSEQ multiplex PCR; TCRdb stores in-frame clones only, minus some. The sample carries 120,000 or so clones, more than 75% recorded once. The sample taken for sequencing was peripheral blood. This clonotype was obtained from a man between 50 and 59 years old with acute or convalescent COVID-19.

The CDR3 sequence is CASSYNTGYGYTF. For the CDR3, the DNA is TGTGCCAGTAGTTACAATACAGGGTATGGCTACACCTTC. The chain carries TRBV19 and TRBJ1-2, with D tentatively TRBD1 (6 bases). Germline CDR1 and CDR2: LNHDA and SQIVND (reference sequence). The ends were cut back, 5 bases at V and 5 bases at J, with 12 bases in the middle. This CDR3 region has 13 residues.